This T cell receptor (beta chain) was captured in a study of radiation and T cells in renal cell carcinoma. Generated by immunoSEQ multiplex PCR, the TCRdb table keeps only in-frame clones and is missing some. The sample consists of some 140,000 clones, 70% to 90% of them appearing once. Time point reported: baseline pretreatment blood. Treatment reported: 15 Gy SBRT to primary tumor, nephrectomy 4 weeks later. Sequencing was performed on blood, taken from a patient whose treatment included radiotherapy and nephrectomy. This clonotype was obtained from a woman aged 45-60 years with renal cell carcinoma.

CDR3 bases: TGTGCCAGCAGCTTAGATAGCGGGGGGGTCAATGAGCAGTTCTTC. Protein product: CASSLDSGGVNEQFF. The chain links TRBV7-2 to TRBJ2-1, with 11 nucleotides matching TRBD2. Germline CDR1 is SGHTA and CDR2 is FQGNSA. The trim removed 1 base at V and 6 bases at J, leaving 2 bases unmatched. CDR3 length: 15 residues.